The rows below give T cell receptor beta chains drawn from one sample of a study of blood T cells in healthy people across ages. TCRdb re-analysed the 5' RACE reads in MiXCR, keeping a single row per CDR3 protein. The data show 1.5 million to 2 million distinct CDR3 sequences, about 32% seen once. The sample taken for sequencing was blood. The receptors come from a woman under 40 in good health. The conserved cysteine and the conserved F or W are not part of the CDR3 here. Fields, in order: V gene, J gene, CDR3 protein.

v_gene: TRBV7-6; j_gene: TRBJ2-1; CDR3aa: ASSLLGDPRSSYNEQF
v_gene: TRBV19; j_gene: TRBJ2-3; CDR3aa: ASSNPGQISDTQY
v_gene: TRBV5-6; j_gene: TRBJ2-7; CDR3aa: ASSYGDHEQY
v_gene: TRBV10-3; j_gene: TRBJ2-3; CDR3aa: AISEVDLGADTQY
v_gene: TRBV20-1; j_gene: TRBJ1-3; CDR3aa: SVEDRAGNTIY
v_gene: TRBV20-1; j_gene: TRBJ2-7; CDR3aa: SAPGTNNYEQY
v_gene: TRBV5-6; j_gene: TRBJ1-1; CDR3aa: ASSLVGAENTEAF
v_gene: TRBV7-9; j_gene: TRBJ2-3; CDR3aa: ASTQQGDTQY
v_gene: TRBV6-1; j_gene: TRBJ1-5; CDR3aa: ASSESYRLGPQH
v_gene: TRBV20-1; j_gene: TRBJ1-1; CDR3aa: SASSIGTPRGNTEAF
v_gene: TRBV12-3/TRBV12-4; j_gene: TRBJ2-5; CDR3aa: ASSDSGTGETQY
v_gene: TRBV5-1; j_gene: TRBJ2-5; CDR3aa: ASSLQLQETQY
v_gene: TRBV20-1; j_gene: TRBJ2-7; CDR3aa: SARRQDRGLTNEQY
v_gene: TRBV28; j_gene: TRBJ2-3; CDR3aa: ASSSPGQGPSDTQY
v_gene: TRBV6-1; j_gene: TRBJ2-7; CDR3aa: ASSETITEAYEQY
v_gene: TRBV4-1; j_gene: TRBJ2-2; CDR3aa: ASSQAGLSNGELF
v_gene: TRBV5-6; j_gene: TRBJ1-6; CDR3aa: ASSWGEGLSYNSPLH
v_gene: TRBV7-3; j_gene: TRBJ2-1; CDR3aa: ASSLLRAPGLNEQF
v_gene: TRBV6-5; j_gene: TRBJ2-7; CDR3aa: ASRTSGVSDYEQY
v_gene: TRBV6-2/TRBV6-3; j_gene: TRBJ2-1; CDR3aa: AIRDFPVSNEQF
v_gene: TRBV6-2/TRBV6-3; j_gene: TRBJ1-2; CDR3aa: ASSSEGTNYGYT
v_gene: TRBV3-1; j_gene: TRBJ1-2; CDR3aa: ASSQIASGYGYT
v_gene: TRBV5-4; j_gene: TRBJ2-7; CDR3aa: AGSLDGQATTYEQY
v_gene: TRBV27; j_gene: TRBJ2-7; CDR3aa: ASSLSGEGLAYEQY
v_gene: TRBV7-9; j_gene: TRBJ1-1; CDR3aa: ASSPAGFTEAF
v_gene: TRBV7-3; j_gene: TRBJ2-3; CDR3aa: ASSPVAGGPDTQY
v_gene: TRBV7-9; j_gene: TRBJ2-1; CDR3aa: ASSRQGPPPYNEQF
v_gene: TRBV25-1; j_gene: TRBJ1-2; CDR3aa: ASSAWVTGSGNYGYT
v_gene: TRBV12-3/TRBV12-4; j_gene: TRBJ2-1; CDR3aa: ASSPSGLAGEQF
v_gene: TRBV28; j_gene: TRBJ2-3; CDR3aa: ASSSGGIEPY
v_gene: TRBV27; j_gene: TRBJ2-7; CDR3aa: ASSPGQGMNEQY
v_gene: TRBV6-1; j_gene: TRBJ2-7; CDR3aa: ASSESQGLAGYEQY
v_gene: TRBV14; j_gene: TRBJ2-7; CDR3aa: ASSRVGLYEQY
v_gene: TRBV10-3; j_gene: TRBJ2-1; CDR3aa: AISYGGGEQF
v_gene: TRBV3-1; j_gene: TRBJ1-2; CDR3aa: ASSQQTGWNGYT
v_gene: TRBV6-6; j_gene: TRBJ2-7; CDR3aa: ASTIRGQEQY
v_gene: TRBV27; j_gene: TRBJ1-2; CDR3aa: ASSPADRVYGYT
v_gene: TRBV3-1; j_gene: TRBJ2-5; CDR3aa: ASSQRLAGGTGETQY
v_gene: TRBV12-3/TRBV12-4; j_gene: .; CDR3aa: ASSLVQGAHYEQY
v_gene: TRBV14; j_gene: TRBJ1-1; CDR3aa: ASSQTSRTEAF